These 13 T cell receptor beta chains were sequenced from one sample in a study of shared clonotypes between healthy human individuals. The table came from immunoSEQ multiplex PCR; TCRdb's copy has only in-frame clones and leaves some out. The sample consists of about 2.3 million clones, more than 85% of them appearing once. The sequencing input was naive CD4+ T cells from PBMCs. Subset indicated: CD45RA+ positively selected. These receptors all come from a man between 18 and 35 years old in good health. Some clones in this sample may be carry-over from other donors' samples.

The rearrangement links TRBV29-1 to TRBJ2-7; D might be TRBD1 or TRBD2, each matching 5 bases. V was shortened by 4 bases and J by 0 bases, with 13 bases between the two germline ends. The CDR3 is 14 residues long. The V gene's germline CDR1 is SQVTM and CDR2 ANQGSEA. The CDR3 loop reads CSVGWAGSSYEQYF. In nucleotides, the CDR3 is TGCAGCGTTGGGTGGGCAGGGAGCTCCTACGAGCAGTACTTC.

The rearrangement joins TRBV6-1 to TRBJ1-1; TRBD1 might be the D (5 bases). V was cut by 1 base and J by 4 bases, with 13 bases left in between. The CDR3 is made up of 15 amino acids. Germline assignment: CDR1 MNHNS and CDR2 SASEGT. The CDR3 spells CASSEDRQGSTEAFF. CDR3 sequence (DNA): TGTGCCAGCAGTGAAGATAGGCAGGGAAGCACTGAAGCTTTCTTT.

This chain connects TRBV9 to TRBJ2-7; D unresolved. CDR3 length: 15 residues. Trimming pared 0 bases from V and 2 bases from J, leaving 12 bases between. Germline lookup yields CDR1 SGDLS and CDR2 YYNGEE. The CDR3 protein is CASSVDGRTTYEQYF. The CDR3 coding sequence is TGTGCCAGCAGCGTAGACGGACGAACAACCTACGAGCAGTACTTC.

J is TRBJ1-3 and V is TRBV14, with 12 bases matching TRBD1. The CDR3 sequence is 15 residues long. Germline-derived CDR1 and CDR2 are SGHDN and FVKESK. Trimming at V came to 4 bases and at J to 5 bases, leaving 3 bases not matched to a gene. CDR3 protein: CASSLRDRGRNTIYF. The CDR3 DNA sequence: TGTGCCAGCAGCCTCCGGGACAGGGGGCGAAACACCATATATTTT.

The V call is TRBV9, the J call TRBJ2-7; 9 nucleotides line up with TRBD1. The junction had 4 bases not matched to a gene; V was cut back by 1 base and J by 5 bases. The length of the CDR3 is 14 residues. The germline V gene encodes CDR1 SGDLS and CDR2 YYNGEE. The CDR3 loop reads CASSVRDRDHEQYF. CDR3 in DNA: TGTGCCAGCAGCGTAAGGGACAGGGACCACGAGCAGTACTTC.

This clone is a singleton in its sample. J is TRBJ2-7 and V is TRBV6-5; 7 bases fit TRBD1. CDR1 and CDR2 from the germline V gene are MNHEY and SVGAGI. The V gene end was trimmed by 0 bases and the J gene end by 3 bases; junction bases not matched to a gene: 5. This CDR3 spans 15 amino acids. The CDR3 spells CASSYSRQGFYEQYF. DNA of the CDR3: TGTGCCAGCAGTTACTCGAGACAGGGCTTCTACGAGCAGTACTTC.

This chain uses TRBV4-3 with TRBJ2-7, with unresolved D. This CDR3 has 15 residues. Trimming removed 0 bases at V and 4 bases at J, with 13 bases between. The V gene's germline CDR1 is LGHNA and CDR2 YSLEER. The CDR3 DNA sequence: TGCGCCAGCAGCCAAGATTTCGTGGGGTATTACGAGCAGTACTTC. This encodes CASSQDFVGYYEQYF.

The chain joins TRBV19 to TRBJ1-5; tentatively, D is TRBD1 (6 bases). Trimming took 3 bases from V and 1 from J, leaving 22 bases between them. Per germline, CDR1 LNHDA and CDR2 SQIVND (reference sequence). This CDR3 has 19 residues. The CDR3 DNA is TGTGCCAGTAGTATTCTGGGGTCATCTGGGGGCTGGAGCAATCAGCCCCAGCATTTT. As protein: CASSILGSSGGWSNQPQHF.

This rearrangement joins TRBV25-1 to TRBJ2-5; D ambiguous. With 3 bases removed from V and 4 bases from J, the gap between germline ends came to 12 bases. The CDR3 runs 14 residues. The germline CDR1 and CDR2 sequences are MGHDK and SYGVNS. CDR3 bases: TGTGCCAGCAGTGATGCTTCCGGGCGAGAGACCCAGTACTTC. It specifies CASSDASGRETQYF.

The chain employs TRBV7-3 and TRBJ1-5, with 7 positions matching TRBD1. J lost 7 bases, V lost 4 bases, and 4 bases had no gene match. This CDR3 has 13 amino acids. Germline CDR1 and CDR2: SGHTA and FQGTGA. This CDR3 reads CASSSDRYQPQHF. The CDR3 bases are TGTGCCAGCAGCTCGGACAGGTACCAGCCCCAGCATTTT.

This chain links TRBV5-4 with TRBJ1-4; D is uncertain. CDR1 and CDR2 from the germline V gene are SGHNT and YYREEE (reference sequence). Trimming cost V 1 base and J 7 bases, with 5 bases left between them. The CDR3 is 12 residues long. In nucleotides, the CDR3 is TGTGCCAGCAGCTTGTATGGTGAAAAACTGTTTTTT. This sequence encodes CASSLYGEKLFF.

The chain uses TRBV4-2 and TRBJ2-1, with D perhaps assigned TRBD1 or TRBD2 (6 bases each). V was shortened by 1 base and J by 9 bases, with 16 bases between the two germline ends. Germline CDR1 is LGHNA and CDR2 is YNFKEQ. The CDR3 is 15 residues long. The CDR3 region is CASSQVGGGEGEQFF. The CDR3, as DNA: TGTGCCAGCAGCCAAGTCGGAGGGGGAGAGGGTGAGCAGTTCTTC.

The chain uses TRBV28 and TRBJ2-7; TRBD1 matches at 8 bases. Trimming removed 4 bases from V and 12 bases from J; junction bases left unmatched: 8. Germline loops: CDR1 MDHEN, CDR2 SYDVKM. This CDR3 has 12 residues. This chain's CDR3 is CASSSWTGPMYF. As DNA, the CDR3 is TGTGCCAGCAGTTCCTGGACAGGGCCCATGTACTTC.